A selection of T cell receptor beta chains follows, all from one sample in a study of blood T cell repertoires in COVID-19. TCRdb keeps only in-frame clones here, not all; method: immunoSEQ multiplex PCR. The sample includes approximately 230,000 clones, approximately 90% of them seen just once. The specimen sequenced was PBMCs or T cells enriched from blood (not recorded which). The source of these receptors is a man aged 35-49 years who had recovered from COVID-19. Each CDR3 is given with its conserved first and last residue. The D gene is left open where the match is weak. Clone size is shown for a subset of rows, as once, few, many or a class of expanded clone.

d_call	clone_size	v_call	j_call	cdr3_nt	cdr3_aa
TRBD1	few	TRBV28	TRBJ1-6	TGTGCCAGCAGTTACAGGGGCCGGGTCACCCTCCACTTT	CASSYRGRVTLHF
TRBD1	NA	TRBV3-1/TRBV3-2	TRBJ2-2	TGTGCCAGCAGCCTGATGCCAGGGGGCGCAGGGCTGTTTTTT	CASSLMPGGAGLFF
NA	many	TRBV10-3	TRBJ2-5	TGTGCCATCAGTGACAGGGGAGAGACCCAGTACTTC	CAISDRGETQYF
NA	NA	TRBV5-1	TRBJ1-6	TGCGCCAGCAGATACGGACGGGGAGAGGGCTCACCCCTCCACTTT	CASRYGRGEGSPLHF
TRBD1	NA	TRBV3-1/TRBV3-2	TRBJ1-1	TGTGCCAGCAGCCCAACGGGACAGGGGAAGACTGAAGCTTTCTTT	CASSPTGQGKTEAFF
TRBD1	NA	TRBV7-2	TRBJ1-1	TGTGCCAGCAGAACAGGGGGCGCGATGACTGAAGCTTTCTTT	CASRTGGAMTEAFF
NA	NA	TRBV6-4	TRBJ1-4	TGTGCCAGCAGTCCCCGAAGCGGGCTAGGTGGTGAAAAACTGTTTTTT	CASSPRSGLGGEKLFF
TRBD2	NA	TRBV18	TRBJ2-7	TGTGCCAGCTCACCGCCGGGACTAGATAGTTCCTACGAGCAGTACTTC	CASSPPGLDSSYEQYF
TRBD2	once	TRBV7-2	TRBJ2-7	TGTGCCACCTCGGGGGGGGCAAGGTACGAGCAGTACTTC	CATSGGARYEQYF
TRBD2	NA	TRBV9	TRBJ2-5	TGTGCCAGCAGCGTAGTGGAGCGGGGGAGGGAACAAGAGACCCAGTACTTC	CASSVVERGREQETQYF
NA	NA	TRBV19	TRBJ1-5	TGTGCCAGTAGTCCCTCGGTTGGCGGAAATAATCAGCCCCAGCATTTT	CASSPSVGGNNQPQHF
TRBD2	NA	TRBV19	TRBJ2-5	TGTGCCAGTAGTATGGGCTCTGCGGGGGGGCGAGAGACCCAGTACTTC	CASSMGSAGGRETQYF
NA	NA	TRBV29-1	TRBJ2-1	TGCAGCAGTGGGGGGGCTTCCTCCTACAATGAGCAGTTCTTC	CSSGGASSYNEQFF
NA	NA	TRBV11-2	TRBJ2-2	TGTGCCAGCAGCATTAACTATGGCTGGAACACCGGGGAGCTGTTTTTT	CASSINYGWNTGELFF
NA	NA	TRBV7-9	TRBJ1-4	TGTGCCAGCAGCTTAGAGGCAGGGCCAAATGAAAAACTGTTTTTT	CASSLEAGPNEKLFF
NA	few	TRBV5-8	TRBJ2-5	TGTGCCAGCAGCCGGGGTGGGCGTCGGGGGGAGACCCAGTACTTC	CASSRGGRRGETQYF
TRBD2	NA	TRBV10-3	TRBJ2-1	TGTGCCATCAGTGGGGGAGCGGGAGTGGAAAGCGTCCACAATGAGCAGTTCTTC	CAISGGAGVESVHNEQFF